This passage covers 22 T cell receptor beta chains from one sample sequenced in a study of T cell clonality in common variable immunodeficiency. Measured with immunoSEQ multiplex PCR; TCRdb has only the in-frame clones, and not every one. The sample presents tens of thousands of clones, none singletons. The material sequenced was peripheral blood mononuclear cells. Every receptor here comes from a person aged 18-70 years in good health.

This clone came up many times. The read ends 3 residues early relative to the CDR3; the germline J gene fills the gap. V usage is TRBV29-1 and J usage is TRBJ2-2, with TRBD2 identical over 9 bases. V shed 5 bases and J 1 base; nucleotides not matched to a gene: 2. The CDR3 loop spans 14 amino acids. Germline-derived CDR1 and CDR2 are SQVTM and ANQGSEA. The CDR3 loop reads CSVRTSENTGELFF. Incomplete CDR3 DNA: TGCAGCGTTCGGACTAGCGAGAACACCGGGGAG.

This clone was recorded at least ten times. The read stops 3 residues short of the end of the CDR3; the missing end is completed from the germline J gene. V gene TRBV6-2 or TRBV6-3 combines with J gene TRBJ2-7; TRBD2 aligns across 10 bases. The J segment lost 4 bases and the V segment lost 5 bases, leaving 2 bases of the junction unmatched. CDR1 MNHEY and CDR2 SVGEGT come from the germline V gene. The length of the CDR3 is 13 residues. The CDR3 spells CASSPSGSYEQYF. The CDR3 bases that were read are TGTGCCAGCAGTCCTAGCGGGAGTTACGAG.

This clone was seen repeatedly, ten times or more. One end of the junction does not line up with germline, which may come from a read error. Here the CDR3 reads CASSLGPGGEQYF. Incomplete CDR3 DNA: TGTGCTAGCAGCTTAGGGCCAGGGGGCGAG. The genes are TRBV7-7 and TRBJ2-7; TRBD1 matches at 7 bases. The read stops 3 residues short of the end of the CDR3; the missing end is completed from the germline J gene. The germline V gene encodes CDR1 SSHAT and CDR2 FNYEAQ (reference sequence). The CDR3 runs to 13 residues.

This clone was counted many times. The CDR3 end lies 3 residues beyond the end of the read and is filled in from the germline J gene. V is TRBV5-1 and J is TRBJ1-1, with D possibly matching TRBD1 (6 bases). Trimming pared 3 bases from V and 0 bases from J, leaving 9 bases between. There are 14 residues in the CDR3. Germline CDR1 and CDR2: SGHRS and YFSETQ. This chain's CDR3 is CASSSRTVNTEAFF. The covered CDR3 bases are TGCGCCAGCAGCTCCAGGACAGTGAACACTGAA.

The sample holds many counts of this clone. The read halts 3 residues ahead of the CDR3 end, with the missing end drawn from the germline J gene. V usage is TRBV5-1 and J usage is TRBJ1-2; 10 bases match TRBD1. CDR3 length: 13 amino acids. CDR1 is SGHRS, CDR2 YFSETQ, per germline. V gave up 5 bases and J gave up 6 bases; unmatched junction bases: 4. Partial CDR3 DNA: TGCGCCAGCAGGAAGGACAGGGGGGATGGC. It yields the protein CASRKDRGDG. The full-length CDR3 reads as CASRKDRGDGYTF.

This clone was counted ten times or more. The observed sequence ends 3 residues before the CDR3 terminus, with the missing tail filled in from the germline J gene. The chain carries TRBV6-2 or TRBV6-3 and TRBJ2-1; D uncertain. V was clipped by 10 bases and J by 2 bases, with 9 bases between them. Looked up from germline, CDR1 is MNHEY and CDR2 is SVGEGT. The CDR3 spans 12 residues. The part of the CDR3 DNA that was read is TGTGCCACCGTGAGCCCCTACAATGAG. Protein product: CATVSPYNE. The full CDR3 protein reads CATVSPYNEQFF.

This clone was seen many times. From the germline J gene comes the end of the CDR3, since the read stops 3 residues before it. The gene calls are TRBV7-8 and TRBJ2-4; D unclear. Germline CDR1 and CDR2: SGHVS and FQNEAQ. The CDR3 is 15 residues long. Trimming took 5 bases from V and 0 from J, leaving 11 bases between them. The covered CDR3 bases are TGTGCCAGCAGCCCAGTTGGCGGAGCCAAAAACATT. This translates into CASSPVGGAKNI. The complete CDR3 sequence is CASSPVGGAKNIQYF. Supplemented by reference TRBV7-8 and TRBJ2-4, the full variable domain reads GAGVSQSPRYKVAKRGQDVALRCDPISGHVSLFWYQQALGQGPEFLTYFQNEAQLDKSGLPSDRFFAERPEGSVSTLKIQRTQQEDSAVYLCASSPVGGAKNIQYFGAGTRLSVL.

This clone was found many times. The observed sequence ends 3 residues before the CDR3 terminus, with the missing tail filled in from the germline J gene. The rearrangement uses TRBV6-2 or TRBV6-3 and TRBJ1-2; D unresolved. CDR1 is MNHEY, CDR2 SVGEGT, per germline. The CDR3 consists of 14 residues. The V end lost 11 bases, the J end lost 4 bases, and 20 bases lay between the germline ends. The part of the CDR3 DNA that was read is TGTGCCGGTAACGCGGGGATGGCTGGCTATGGC. Protein: CAGNAGMAGYG. The whole CDR3 region reads CAGNAGMAGYGYTF.

Ten or more counts support this clone. The CDR3 goes on 3 residues after the read ends, and that part is filled in from the germline J gene. The V gene is TRBV20-1, the J gene TRBJ1-5; D is perhaps TRBD1 (6 bases). V was cut by 3 bases and J by 5 bases, with 11 bases left in between. Germline-derived CDR1 and CDR2 are DFQATT and SNEGSKA (reference sequence). This CDR3 is built from 13 residues. The DNA read from the CDR3 is TGCAGTGCTAGGCAGGGGAATTATCAGCCC. Its translation is CSARQGNYQP. The complete CDR3 sequence is CSARQGNYQPQHF.

This clone was picked up many times. Read sequence stops 3 residues before the CDR3 end, and the germline J gene provides the missing end. The rearrangement joins TRBV19 to TRBJ2-3, with 7 bases that match TRBD1. Trimming cost V 6 bases and J 8 bases; bases outside gene matches: 14. The CDR3 sequence is 15 residues long. Germline CDR1 LNHDA, CDR2 SQIVND (reference sequence). CDR3 amino acids: CASSPGLDRVGTQYF. The part of the CDR3 DNA that was read is TGTGCCAGTAGCCCGGGCCTTGACAGGGTGGGTACG.

This clone was found many times. The CDR3 end lies 3 residues beyond the end of the read and is filled in from the germline J gene. The gene calls are TRBV20-1 and TRBJ2-1, with TRBD1 matching 9 bases. This CDR3 spans 19 amino acids. J was trimmed by 2 bases and V by 6 bases; bases with no gene match: 20. Germline CDR1 and CDR2: DFQATT and SNEGSKA (reference sequence). Partial CDR3 DNA: TGCAGTGCAGAGCCCTTCGCGGGACAGGGTCCAATAGCCTACAATGAG. Translating it yields CSAEPFAGQGPIAYNE. In full, the CDR3 reads CSAEPFAGQGPIAYNEQFF.

This clone was picked up many times. The read falls 3 residues short of the CDR3 end, and the missing part is taken from the germline J gene. The rearrangement joins TRBV12-3 or TRBV12-4 to TRBJ2-7, with 8 bases identical to TRBD2. V was pared by 5 bases and J by 2 bases, with 8 bases of the junction left unmatched. The CDR3 is 15 residues long. The sequenced CDR3 bases are TGTGCCAGCAGTCTTGGGCAGCGGGAGACCTACGAG. Translated, it gives CASSLGQRETYE. The complete CDR3 sequence is CASSLGQRETYEQYF.

This clone was recorded at least ten times. Read data end 3 residues before the CDR3 end; the end is taken from the germline J gene. The gene calls are TRBV19 and TRBJ1-5; 7 nucleotides agree with TRBD1. Germline loops: CDR1 LNHDA, CDR2 SQIVND (reference sequence). V was pared by 10 bases and J by 1 base, with 7 bases of the junction left unmatched. The CDR3 runs 14 residues. The sequenced part of the CDR3 DNA is TGTGCCACCTTCGACAGGGCGAGCAATCAGCCC. It translates to CATFDRASNQP. The whole CDR3 sequence reads CATFDRASNQPQHF.

In its sample, this clone was seen many times. With the read ending 3 residues before the CDR3 end, the germline J gene is used to fill in that end. The rearrangement links TRBV11-2 to TRBJ2-7, with TRBD2 as a possible D gene (6 bases). CDR3 size: 14 residues. Trimming cost V 3 bases and J 4 bases, with 13 bases left between them. Looked up from germline, CDR1 is SGHAT and CDR2 is FQNNGV. The chain's CDR3 is CASSLGRGGYEQYF. The CDR3 DNA, read in part, is TGTGCCAGCAGCTTGGGGCGGGGTGGATACGAG.

This clone was found many times. From the germline J gene comes the end of the CDR3, since the read stops 3 residues before it. This sequence joins TRBV6-2 or TRBV6-3 and TRBJ2-1; tentative D call: TRBD2 (6 bases). The CDR3 is made up of 16 amino acids. The V end lost 0 bases, the J end lost 7 bases, and 16 bases lay between the germline ends. The germline V gene encodes CDR1 MNHEY and CDR2 SVGEGT. This CDR3 reads CASSYSRRGIRNEQFF. The CDR3 bases that were read are TGTGCCAGCAGTTACTCGAGGCGGGGCATAAGGAATGAG.

This clone has at least ten counts. The read falls 3 residues short of the CDR3 end, and the missing part is taken from the germline J gene. The J gene is TRBJ1-2, the V gene TRBV7-8; no firm D call. V lost 5 bases and J lost 6, with 16 bases in between. The CDR3 contains 14 residues. Germline V gene lookup returns CDR1 SGHVS and CDR2 FQNEAQ. This chain's CDR3 is CASSHRWAGDGYTF. The covered CDR3 bases are TGTGCCAGCAGCCACCGCTGGGCGGGTGATGGC. The whole variable domain, filled in from reference TRBV7-8 and TRBJ1-2, reads GAGVSQSPRYKVAKRGQDVALRCDPISGHVSLFWYQQALGQGPEFLTYFQNEAQLDKSGLPSDRFFAERPEGSVSTLKIQRTQQEDSAVYLCASSHRWAGDGYTFGSGTRLTVV.

This clone was counted ten times or more. The read is 3 residues too short to cover the CDR3 end, so that end is filled in from the germline J gene. V is TRBV6-1 and J is TRBJ1-2; 7 bases fit TRBD1. The germline CDR1 and CDR2 sequences are MNHNS and SASEGT. The J segment lost 4 bases and the V segment lost 4 bases, leaving 9 bases of the junction unmatched. This CDR3 region has 15 residues. CDR3: CASSARQGEVYGYTF. CDR3 bases read: TGTGCCAGCAGTGCCAGACAGGGAGAGGTCTATGGC.

This clone showed up many times. The read ends 3 residues shy of where the CDR3 ends; the end is completed using the germline J gene. V is TRBV29-1 and J is TRBJ2-2; D is possibly TRBD1 (5 bases). The germline CDR1 and CDR2 sequences are SQVTM and ANQGSEA. V was shortened by 6 bases and J by 0 bases, with 23 bases between the two germline ends. This CDR3 comprises 18 residues. CDR3 DNA (partial): TGCAGCGTCGGCAAAAGGGGCGGCGGATCGGCGAACACCGGGGAG. It is translated as CSVGKRGGGSANTGE. The entire CDR3 is CSVGKRGGGSANTGELFF.

This clone was counted many times. The read ends 3 residues early relative to the CDR3; the germline J gene fills the gap. This sequence joins TRBV6-4 and TRBJ2-1; 11 bases are a match to TRBD2. Germline V CDR1 and CDR2: MRHNA, SNTAGT. The length of the CDR3 is 15 residues. Trimming took 5 bases from V and 7 from J; bases not matched to a gene: 7. The sequenced part of the CDR3 DNA is TGTGCCAGCAGTACTCTAGCGGGAGGATTTAATGAG. Amino acid sequence: CASSTLAGGFNE. The whole CDR3 is CASSTLAGGFNEQFF.

This clone was detected ten times or more. The sequenced fragment ends 3 residues before the CDR3 boundary, so the rest is inferred from the germline J gene. The chain links TRBV6-2 or TRBV6-3 to TRBJ1-1, with D unclear. CDR1 is MNHEY and CDR2 is SVGEGT in the germline V gene. V was pared by 2 bases and J by 1 base, with 5 bases between. The CDR3 spans 13 residues. The CDR3 region is CASSYGPNTEAFF. The covered CDR3 bases are TGTGCCAGCAGTTACGGCCCGAACACTGAA.

The sample holds many counts of this clone. The observed sequence ends 3 residues before the CDR3 terminus, with the missing tail filled in from the germline J gene. The chain couples TRBV5-1 to TRBJ2-7; 16 nucleotides line up with TRBD2. The CDR3 has 19 amino acids. J lost 0 bases, V lost 4 bases, and 10 bases had no gene match. CDR1 SGHRS and CDR2 YFSETQ come from the germline V gene. The covered CDR3 bases are TGCGCCAGCAGCCAGGGACTAGCGGGAGGGATACAGCACTCCTACGAG. This encodes CASSQGLAGGIQHSYE. In full, the CDR3 is CASSQGLAGGIQHSYEQYF.

This clone has a count of ten or more. The CDR3 protein is CSALVAGGLSYEQYF. The covered CDR3 bases are TGCAGTGCTTTGGTGGCGGGAGGACTCTCCTACGAG. The V gene is TRBV20-1, the J gene TRBJ2-7; the match to TRBD2 covers 8 bases. The DNA ends 3 residues before the CDR3 does, and the rest of the CDR3 is filled in from the germline J gene. With V trimmed by 5 bases and J by 0 bases, 9 bases remained unmatched. The germline CDR1 and CDR2 sequences are DFQATT and SNEGSKA (reference sequence). This CDR3 spans 15 amino acids.